This T cell receptor (beta chain) derives from a study of PD-1 blockade in classical Hodgkin lymphoma. Relapses following autologous stem cell transplantation were seen in all patients, with brentuximab vedotin exposure varying. Complete response, partial response or progressive disease constituted the best response categories observed. As concerns this clone: The antigen is unknown.

Overall study findings and caveats: Baseline diversity in complete responders resembled that of newly diagnosed patients.

Assay used: immunoSEQ multiplex PCR; TCRdb lists only in-frame clones, some missing. Of approximately 99,000 clones in the sample, about 89% are singletons; the top ten hold 15% to 20%. Germline CDR1 is MNHEY and CDR2 is SMNVEV (reference sequence). Germline trimming cut 6 bases from V and 2 bases from J; bases unmatched to any gene: 4. This CDR3 is 14 amino acids long. This sequence was found in a human donor with classical Hodgkin lymphoma. The V gene is TRBV27, the J gene TRBJ2-1; 7 bases fit TRBD1. Sequencing was performed on peripheral blood mononuclear cells (PBMCs), taken before the second cycle of nivolumab. Here the CDR3 DNA reads TGTGCCAGCAGACAGGGGTTCACCTACAATGAGCAGTTCTTC. This sequence encodes CASRQGFTYNEQFF.